The rows below give T cell receptor beta chains drawn from one sample of a study of T-cell reconstitution after alpha-beta-depleted transplantation in children. TCRdb fed the PCR reads into MiXCR, producing one record per CDR3 protein. In the table there are about 610,000 distinct CDR3 sequences, about 11% of which are singletons. This sample comprised PBMCs from the stem cell graft donor, obtained from the stem cell graft. These receptors were collected from a human donor who donated a stem cell graft to a child with acute myeloid leukemia. Each CDR3 is given with its conserved first and last residue. The D gene is left open where the match is weak. Clone size is not always given. Where it is, it says once, few, many or a class for expanded clones.

TRBJ2-1,TRBV14,few,NA,CASSQVDFYNEQFF,TGTGCCAGCAGCCAAGTCGACTTTTACAATGAGCAGTTCTTC
TRBJ1-6,TRBV20-1,many,NA,CSASSRGVSPLHF,TGCAGTGCTAGTTCCCGGGGTGTTTCACCCCTCCACTTT
TRBJ2-3,TRBV10-3,many,TRBD2,CAISEFPGTSGSRSTDTQYF,TGTGCCATCAGTGAGTTCCCCGGGACTAGCGGCAGTAGGAGCACAGATACGCAGTATTTT
TRBJ2-5,TRBV2,NA,NA,CAFSKLGRGMYQETQYF,TGTGCCTTCAGCAAATTGGGAAGGGGGATGTACCAAGAGACCCAGTACTTC
TRBJ2-1,TRBV20-1,NA,TRBD2,CCLRTSGRTSYNEQFF,TGCTGCCTCCGGACTAGCGGGAGAACATCCTACAATGAGCAGTTCTTC
TRBJ2-6,TRBV7-3,NA,NA,CASSPSGSNSGANVLTF,TGTGCCAGCAGCCCGAGTGGCAGCAACTCTGGGGCCAACGTCCTGACTTTC
TRBJ2-3,TRBV19,NA,TRBD1,CASSYGTGMSTDTQYF,TGTGCCAGTAGCTACGGGACAGGGATGAGCACAGATACGCAGTATTTT
TRBJ2-6,TRBV20-1,NA,NA,CSATRNQGSGYGANVLTF,TGCAGTGCTACGAGGAACCAGGGGTCGGGGTACGGGGCCAACGTCCTGACTTTC
TRBJ2-3,TRBV7-3,few,NA,CASSLDRGQTDTQYF,TGTGCCAGCAGCTTAGATAGGGGCCAAACAGATACGCAGTATTTT
TRBJ1-3,TRBV7-8,few,TRBD1,CASSSGTAFSGNTIYF,TGTGCCAGCAGCTCCGGGACAGCATTCTCTGGAAACACCATATATTTT
TRBJ1-6,TRBV24-1,NA,NA,CATSDSRSNSPLHF,TGTGCCACCAGTGATTCCCGATCTAATTCACCCCTCCACTTT
TRBJ1-1,TRBV7-9,few,NA,CASTRWGTEAFF,TGTGCCAGCACCCGGTGGGGGACTGAAGCTTTCTTT
TRBJ2-5,TRBV5-1,NA,TRBD1,CASSTMTGGETQYF,TGCGCCAGCAGCACGATGACAGGGGGTGAGACCCAGTACTTC
TRBJ2-1,TRBV7-7,NA,NA,CASSLGSGPYNEQFF,TGTGCTAGCAGCTTAGGGAGCGGGCCCTACAATGAGCAGTTCTTC
TRBJ2-5,TRBV7-2,many,NA,CASSLDSGTRETQYF,TGTGCCAGCAGCTTAGATTCCGGGACGCGTGAGACCCAGTACTTC
TRBJ1-1,TRBV7-9,NA,NA,CASIRWDPEAFF,TGTGCCAGCATCAGATGGGACCCTGAAGCTTTCTTT
TRBJ2-1,TRBV6-6,NA,NA,CASSLSTYEQFF,TGTGCCAGCAGCCTTAGCACTTATGAGCAGTTCTTC
TRBJ2-3,TRBV20-1,few,NA,CSARHRLTNTDTQYF,TGCAGTGCTAGGCACAGGTTAACCAACACAGATACGCAGTATTTT
TRBJ1-2,TRBV20-1,NA,TRBD1,CSARVKQGAPHYGYTF,TGCAGTGCTAGAGTGAAACAGGGGGCGCCGCACTATGGCTACACCTTC
TRBJ2-1,TRBV20-1,few,TRBD2,CSDGLAGGNEQFF,TGCAGTGACGGACTAGCGGGGGGGAATGAGCAGTTCTTC
TRBJ2-7,TRBV3-1,NA,TRBD1,CASSQAWDRVTGEQYF,TGTGCCAGCAGCCAAGCCTGGGACAGGGTTACGGGCGAGCAGTACTTC
TRBJ2-2,TRBV5-1,many,TRBD1,CASQGQGNTGELFF,TGCGCCAGCCAGGGACAGGGGAACACCGGGGAGCTGTTTTTT
TRBJ2-7,TRBV10-3,many,TRBD2,CAISALAGEGEQYF,TGTGCCATCAGTGCTCTAGCGGGAGAGGGCGAGCAGTACTTC
TRBJ2-6,TRBV4-3,few,NA,CASSTTLSMSGANVLTF,TGCGCCAGCAGCACTACCCTCTCTATGTCTGGGGCCAACGTCCTGACTTTC
TRBJ1-5,TRBV20-1,NA,TRBD1,CSVPTGVSNQPQHF,TGCAGTGTCCCGACAGGGGTTAGCAATCAGCCCCAGCATTTT
TRBJ2-7,TRBV4-3,many,TRBD2,CASSQESGSPSYEQYF,TGCGCCAGCAGCCAGGAAAGCGGGAGCCCCTCCTACGAGCAGTACTTC
TRBJ2-2,TRBV5-1,many,TRBD2,CASSPLTSGKSGELFF,TGCGCCAGCAGCCCCTTGACTAGCGGGAAAAGCGGGGAGCTGTTTTTT
TRBJ2-1,TRBV29-1,NA,NA,CSVELWEPVYNEQFF,TGCAGCGTTGAATTGTGGGAACCAGTCTACAATGAGCAGTTCTTC
TRBJ2-7,TRBV5-1,few,NA,CASSLGTPGYEQYF,TGCGCCAGCAGCTTGGGGACACCAGGCTACGAGCAGTACTTC
TRBJ2-1,TRBV12-3/TRBV12-4,few,NA,CASRQGGTGLEQFF,TGTGCCAGCAGGCAGGGGGGGACGGGGCTTGAGCAGTTCTTC
TRBJ2-1,TRBV29-1,few,TRBD2,CSVRGADSYNEQFF,TGCAGCGTGCGGGGGGCTGACTCCTACAATGAGCAGTTCTTC
TRBJ2-7,TRBV2,NA,TRBD2,CASMWGTSARYEQYF,TGTGCCAGCATGTGGGGGACTAGCGCAAGATACGAGCAGTACTTC
TRBJ2-1,TRBV12-3/TRBV12-4,many,TRBD1,CASSLTLTGLEQFF,TGTGCCAGCAGTTTAACATTGACAGGGCTTGAGCAGTTCTTC
TRBJ2-1,TRBV29-1,many,TRBD1,CSVARTGDRTNEQFF,TGCAGCGTTGCTAGGACAGGGGATCGGACCAATGAGCAGTTCTTC
TRBJ2-7,TRBV20-1,many,TRBD1,CSARVQGAGNEQYF,TGCAGTGCTAGAGTACAGGGGGCAGGAAACGAGCAGTACTTC
TRBJ1-2,TRBV7-2,NA,NA,CASSLSDSHNYGYTF,TGTGCCAGCAGCTTAAGCGACAGTCATAACTATGGCTACACCTTC
TRBJ2-1,TRBV20-1,NA,TRBD2,CSARDGTSGRIEQFF,TGCAGTGCTAGAGATGGGACTAGCGGGAGAATTGAGCAGTTCTTC
TRBJ2-3,TRBV2,few,NA,CASKAGSADTQYF,TGTGCCAGCAAGGCCGGGAGCGCAGATACGCAGTATTTT
TRBJ2-2,TRBV27,many,NA,CASRHQTGIGELFF,TGTGCCAGCAGACACCAAACCGGGATTGGGGAGCTGTTTTTT
TRBJ2-7,TRBV20-1,many,TRBD2,CSGLAQVTEQYF,TGCAGTGGACTAGCGCAAGTCACCGAGCAGTACTTC